This T cell receptor (beta chain) emerged from a study of blood T cell repertoires in COVID-19. Study context: Samples representing acute and convalescent COVID-19 were sourced from the United States, Italy and Spain.

Original handling: Counts of nucleated cells, estimated from reference gene primer amplification, were obtained. Repertoires were generated with immunoSEQ multiplex PCR, while TCRdb's copy carries only in-frame clones and drops some. V and J calls and clone size are those listed in that table; D and trimming were worked out from the DNA. The data hold 250,000 to 300,000 clones, with 70% to 90% observed a single time. V was cut by 3 bases and J by 0 bases, with 11 bases left in between. CDR1 is SGHNT and CDR2 is YYREEE in the germline V gene (reference sequence). This CDR3 is built from 15 residues. The sample holds one count of this clone.

The TCR sequence derives from a woman aged 25 to 39 with acute or convalescent COVID-19. The V gene is TRBV5-4, the J gene TRBJ2-3, with D possibly TRBD2 on 6 matching bases. The sample was peripheral blood. The CDR3 protein is CASSSGTHSTDTQYF. CDR3 nucleotides: TGTGCCAGCAGCTCCGGGACTCATAGCACAGATACGCAGTATTTT.